This TCR beta chain was identified in a study of T-cell reconstitution after alpha-beta-depleted transplantation in children. Preparing the TCRbeta library involved the use of unique molecular identifiers. TCRdb reprocessed the PCR reads via MiXCR and lists one record per CDR3 protein. The sample carries 450,000 to 550,000 distinct CDR3 sequences, about an eighth recorded once. This CDR3 region has 13 residues. Trimming removed 4 bases from V and 9 bases from J, with 14 bases in between. Germline V gene data show CDR1 as KGHDR and CDR2 as SFDVKD. V and J are TRBV24-1 and TRBJ1-1, with D perhaps matching TRBD1 (6 bases). This TCR derives from a female patient under 10 years old who had a stem cell transplant for aplastic anemia, so the T cells may come from the graft donor. Sequencing was performed on PBMCs, mostly from graft donor cells, taken 180 days after TCRalphabeta/CD19-depleted stem cell transplant. The CDR3 is CATSETQGRQAFF. CDR3 in DNA: TGTGCCACCAGTGAGACCCAGGGGCGGCAAGCTTTCTTT.